The rows below give T cell receptor beta chains drawn from one sample of a study of T cell repertoires in cytomegalovirus infection. TCRdb re-derived calls from the reads in MiXCR, one entry per CDR3 protein. The top ten hold around 12% of the sample, which has 650,000 to 900,000 distinct CDR3 sequences, approximately 29% seen once. These receptors are not linked to any known antigen. The starting material was cultured CD8+ T cells from PBMCs, obtained from culture after CMV antigen stimulation. The receptors here all came from a human donor in good health (CMV status not recorded). Some clones in this sample may be carry-over from other donors' samples. CDR3s include the opening cysteine and the closing phenylalanine or tryptophan.

V gene: TRBV5-1
J gene: TRBJ2-2
CDR3 protein: CASSGPGQGRTGELFF

V gene: TRBV12-3/TRBV12-4
J gene: TRBJ1-5
CDR3 protein: CASSSERVNQPQHF

V gene: TRBV4-3
J gene: TRBJ2-1
CDR3 protein: CASSQVAGGRYEQFF

V gene: TRBV27
J gene: TRBJ2-3
CDR3 protein: CASSRGQSPTDTQYF

V gene: TRBV27
J gene: TRBJ1-5
CDR3 protein: CASSLLGTHSNQPQHF

V gene: TRBV13
J gene: TRBJ2-4
CDR3 protein: CASSHKGQDKNIQYF

V gene: TRBV12-3/TRBV12-4
J gene: TRBJ2-7
CDR3 protein: CASSTTGYEQYF

V gene: TRBV4-2
J gene: TRBJ2-7
CDR3 protein: CASSQEDSYEQYF

V gene: TRBV5-4
J gene: TRBJ1-4
CDR3 protein: CASSAFSAGTNEKLFF

V gene: TRBV10-3
J gene: TRBJ1-2
CDR3 protein: CATRDREDGGYTF

V gene: TRBV19
J gene: TRBJ1-4
CDR3 protein: CASSSSFGRKLFF

V gene: TRBV4-1
J gene: TRBJ2-7
CDR3 protein: CASSQDTGQGAGYEQYF

V gene: TRBV12-3/TRBV12-4
J gene: TRBJ2-5
CDR3 protein: CASSPPGRARETQYF

V gene: TRBV7-9
J gene: TRBJ2-1
CDR3 protein: CASSLGPMDWSYNEQFF

V gene: TRBV6-2/TRBV6-3
J gene: TRBJ2-3
CDR3 protein: CASSAGSIGTQYF

V gene: TRBV7-9
J gene: TRBJ1-2
CDR3 protein: CASSTDRGFKGYTF

V gene: TRBV13
J gene: TRBJ2-3
CDR3 protein: CASSHQAGGRTDTQYF

V gene: TRBV12-3/TRBV12-4
J gene: TRBJ1-1
CDR3 protein: CASSLRTGLNTEAFF

V gene: TRBV29-1
J gene: TRBJ2-1
CDR3 protein: CSVEGRPPFYNEQFF

V gene: TRBV7-8
J gene: TRBJ1-1
CDR3 protein: CASSPRDRGSNTEAFF

V gene: TRBV2
J gene: TRBJ1-6
CDR3 protein: CASSEFRYNSPLHF

V gene: TRBV10-3
J gene: TRBJ2-1
CDR3 protein: CATQGAPEQFF

V gene: TRBV12-3/TRBV12-4
J gene: TRBJ2-1
CDR3 protein: CASSLDQDDEQFF

V gene: TRBV25-1
J gene: TRBJ1-2
CDR3 protein: CASSDSRLANYGYTF

V gene: TRBV5-1
J gene: TRBJ2-6
CDR3 protein: CASSAPMGLGGANVLTF

V gene: TRBV6-5
J gene: TRBJ2-3
CDR3 protein: CASSYSIWDSTDTQYF

V gene: TRBV4-1
J gene: TRBJ1-5
CDR3 protein: CASSQAQDGQPQHF

V gene: TRBV4-2
J gene: TRBJ1-5
CDR3 protein: CASSQEENNQPQHF

V gene: TRBV6-1
J gene: TRBJ1-1
CDR3 protein: CAGSAGPNTEAFF

V gene: TRBV6-2/TRBV6-3
J gene: TRBJ2-1
CDR3 protein: CASSFGLAGGYNEQFF

V gene: TRBV7-9
J gene: TRBJ2-1
CDR3 protein: CATRDSYNEQFF

V gene: TRBV10-3
J gene: TRBJ1-2
CDR3 protein: CAITSGGIYGYTF

V gene: TRBV7-8
J gene: TRBJ2-7
CDR3 protein: CASRPGTSEIYEQYF

V gene: TRBV7-9
J gene: TRBJ2-2
CDR3 protein: CASSSSGTQSRELFF

V gene: TRBV6-2/TRBV6-3
J gene: TRBJ1-1
CDR3 protein: CASSWTGATITEAFF

V gene: TRBV27
J gene: TRBJ2-5
CDR3 protein: CASSLSSSGVGETQYF

V gene: TRBV19
J gene: TRBJ1-1
CDR3 protein: CATDQGNTEAFF

V gene: TRBV6-1
J gene: TRBJ1-1
CDR3 protein: CASSEWEPDRGTEAFF